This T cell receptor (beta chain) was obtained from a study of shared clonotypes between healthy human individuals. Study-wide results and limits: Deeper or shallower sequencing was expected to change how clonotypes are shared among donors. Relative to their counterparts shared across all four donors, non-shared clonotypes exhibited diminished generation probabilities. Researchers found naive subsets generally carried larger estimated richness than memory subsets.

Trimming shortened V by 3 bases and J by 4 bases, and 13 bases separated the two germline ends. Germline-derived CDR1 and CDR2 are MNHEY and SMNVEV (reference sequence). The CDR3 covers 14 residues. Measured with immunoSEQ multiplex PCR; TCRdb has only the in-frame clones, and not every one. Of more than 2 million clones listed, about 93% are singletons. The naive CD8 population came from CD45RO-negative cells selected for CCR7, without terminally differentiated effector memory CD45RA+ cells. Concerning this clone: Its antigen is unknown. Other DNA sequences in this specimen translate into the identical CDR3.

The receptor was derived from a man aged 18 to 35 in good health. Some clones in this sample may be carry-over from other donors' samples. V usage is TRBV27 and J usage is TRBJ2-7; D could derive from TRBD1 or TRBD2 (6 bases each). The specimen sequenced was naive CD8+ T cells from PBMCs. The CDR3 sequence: CASSFSRGPYEQYF. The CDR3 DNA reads TGTGCCAGCAGTTTTTCTCGGGGGCCATACGAGCAGTACTTC.